The clone carrying this T cell receptor beta chain has a handful of counts. These data belong to a study of T cell repertoires in cytomegalovirus infection. TCRdb re-called the reads with MiXCR, one entry per CDR3 protein. The sample yields hundreds of thousands of distinct CDR3 sequences, roughly a quarter seen once. The CDR3 totals 15 residues. The trim removed 4 bases at V and 0 bases at J, leaving 5 bases unmatched. The germline gives CDR1 MDHEN, CDR2 SYDVKM. The material sequenced was CD8+ T cells from PBMCs. This chain links TRBV28 with TRBJ1-1; TRBD1 aligns across 7 bases. The TCR comes from a human donor in good health (CMV status not recorded). Some clones in this sample may be carry-over from other donors' samples. The CDR3 DNA follows: TGTGCCAGCAGTTCTGGGGGACAGTTGAACACTGAAGCTTTCTTT. Protein sequence: CASSSGGQLNTEAFF.